One sample yielded the 27 T cell receptor beta chains listed below, sequenced in a study of CD8+CD57+ T cells in acquired aplastic anemia. TCR beta VDJ and CDR3 profiles were obtained from a genomic DNA template. In TCRdb, the reads were re-called with MiXCR into one record per CDR3 protein. The data contain approximately 300,000 distinct CDR3 sequences, 50% to 65% of them singletons. CD8+CD57+ cell expansion, shown by flow cytometry, had occurred in the patients selected for sequencing. The material sequenced was sorted CD4+, CD8+, or CD8+CD57+ T cells (not recorded which) from PBMCs. The receptors were gathered from a human donor with aplastic anemia.

V usage is TRBV20-1 and J usage is TRBJ2-5; possibly TRBD1 or TRBD2 for D (5 bases each). The germline V gene encodes CDR1 DFQATT and CDR2 SNEGSKA (reference sequence). The CDR3 totals 15 residues. Trimming removed 2 bases from V and 1 base from J, with 14 bases in between. In nucleotides, the CDR3 is TGCAGTGCTAGAAGGAGGCAGGGTTTCCAAGAGACCCAGTACTTC. Translated, it gives CSARRRQGFQETQYF.

The chain uses TRBV10-2 and TRBJ2-7, with 8 positions matching TRBD1. Trimming removed 7 bases from V and 2 bases from J; junction bases left unmatched: 7. Germline CDR1 and CDR2: WSHSY and SAAADI. This CDR3 region has 14 residues. The CDR3 DNA reads as TGCGCCAGCATAAGCACAGGGGGGACCTACGAGCAGTACTTC. It encodes CASISTGGTYEQYF.

This chain links TRBV2 with TRBJ1-2; no clear D gene. The germline gives CDR1 SNHLY, CDR2 FYNNEI. The CDR3 contains 13 residues. Between the trimmed V and J ends, which lost 0 bases and 7 bases, there was a span of 9 bases. CDR3 sequence (DNA): TGTGCCAGCAGTGAAGCACAAGGTGCTGGCTACACCTTC. Its translation is CASSEAQGAGYTF.

The gene calls are TRBV10-3 and TRBJ2-3; D gene ambiguous. Trimming removed 10 bases from V and 14 bases from J, with 10 bases in between. The germline V gene has CDR1 ENHRY and CDR2 SYGVKD. This CDR3 is built from 8 residues. The CDR3 region is CASSSGYF. CDR3 coding DNA: TGTGCCAGCAGCTCGGGGTATTTT.

This clonotype came up many times. This chain joins TRBV5-5 and TRBJ2-3; D remains ambiguous. V lost 0 bases and J 0 bases, leaving 8 bases between the germline ends. Germline CDR1 reads SGHKS; CDR2 reads YYEKEE (reference sequence). This CDR3 has 15 residues. Written as DNA, the CDR3 is TGTGCCAGCAGCTTGGGGCTGTTTAGCACAGATACGCAGTATTTT. This encodes CASSLGLFSTDTQYF. Together with reference TRBV5-5 and TRBJ2-3, the CDR3 gives the full variable domain: DAGVTQSPTHLIKTRGQQVTLRCSPISGHKSVSWYQQVLGQGPQFIFQYYEKEERGRGNFPDRFSARQFPNYSSELNVNALLLGDSALYLCASSLGLFSTDTQYFGPGTRLTVL.

The chain joins TRBV19 to TRBJ1-2; 8 nucleotides match TRBD1. Germline CDR1 LNHDA, CDR2 SQIVND (reference sequence). Germline trimming cut 6 bases from V and 6 bases from J; bases unmatched to any gene: 3. The CDR3 extends over 12 amino acids. This CDR3 is CASRAGGHGYTF. CDR3 coding DNA: TGTGCCAGTAGGGCAGGGGGCCATGGCTACACCTTC.

This clonotype occurred many times. The V gene is TRBV5-1, the J gene TRBJ2-5, with 11 positions matching TRBD2. Looked up from germline, CDR1 is SGHRS and CDR2 is YFSETQ. This CDR3 region has 17 residues. V lost 0 bases and J lost 1; bases outside the gene matches: 5. In DNA form, the CDR3 reads TGCGCCAGCAGCTTGGGTGGGACTAGCGGATCCCAAGAGACCCAGTACTTC. This sequence encodes CASSLGGTSGSQETQYF.

The CDR3 protein is CASSLGGLAGVVDTQYF. CDR3 nucleotide sequence: TGTGCCAGCAGCTTAGGGGGACTAGCGGGAGTTGTAGATACGCAGTATTTT. V and J are TRBV7-8 and TRBJ2-3, with 14 bases identical to TRBD2. This CDR3 region has 17 residues. Germline values: CDR1 SGHVS, CDR2 FQNEAQ. Germline trimming cut 1 base from V and 5 bases from J; bases unmatched to any gene: 5.

V gene TRBV7-9 combines with J gene TRBJ1-2, with 7 bases matching TRBD1. CDR1 SEHNR and CDR2 FQNEAQ come from the germline V gene (reference sequence). The CDR3 consists of 14 residues. Unmatched junction bases numbered 6, after V lost 4 bases and J lost 4 bases. This chain's CDR3 is CASSSDRSVYGYTF. The CDR3, as DNA: TGTGCCAGCAGCTCGGACAGGTCGGTCTATGGCTACACCTTC.

A note on this clonotype: One end of the junction varies from germline; a read error may be responsible. The rearrangement uses TRBV19 and TRBJ2-2; unclear D gene. CDR1 LNHDA and CDR2 SQIVND come from the germline V gene (reference sequence). There are 12 residues in the CDR3. In DNA, the CDR3 is TGTGCCAGTAATTTGAACACCGGTGAGCTGTTTTTT. Amino acid sequence: CASNLNTGELFF.

In this sample, this clonotype turned up many times. The CDR3 sequence is CASKGGAARVVTEAFF. Written as DNA, the CDR3 is TGTGCCAGCAAAGGGGGAGCTGCACGGGTCGTCACTGAAGCTTTCTTT. The gene calls are TRBV7-8 and TRBJ1-1; tentative D call: TRBD1 (6 bases). The CDR3 has 16 residues. Germline lookup yields CDR1 SGHVS and CDR2 FQNEAQ. V lost 7 bases to trimming and J lost 4 bases, with 22 bases between them.

The chain couples TRBV20-1 to TRBJ2-3, with no clear D. V dropped 6 bases and J dropped 6 bases, with 19 bases sitting between them. Germline lookup yields CDR1 DFQATT and CDR2 SNEGSKA (reference sequence). The CDR3 length is 14 residues. The CDR3 sequence is CSAAPRPRMDTQYF. CDR3 sequence (DNA): TGCAGTGCCGCCCCCCGCCCTCGGATGGATACGCAGTATTTT.

This clonotype was seen at least ten times. This chain uses TRBV10-3 with TRBJ2-7; a weak D match, TRBD2 (6 bases). The CDR3 has 13 amino acids. Looked up from germline, CDR1 is ENHRY and CDR2 is SYGVKD. V lost 6 bases, J lost 10 bases, and 19 bases lay in between. The CDR3 loop reads CAIRPGVLPEQYF. The CDR3 bases are TGTGCCATCAGGCCGGGGGTCCTCCCGGAACAGTACTTC.

This clonotype has more than one count but fewer than ten. The V and J genes are TRBV2 and TRBJ2-7; D unresolved. Germline assignment: CDR1 SNHLY and CDR2 FYNNEI. The V end was cut by 6 bases, the J end by 0 bases, with 6 bases between. The CDR3 loop spans 12 amino acids. The CDR3 is CASRLFSYEQYF. CDR3 coding DNA: TGTGCCAGCAGGCTTTTCTCCTACGAGCAGTACTTC.

The chain uses TRBV15 and TRBJ1-3, with a possible D match to TRBD1 (5 bases). Trimming took off 8 bases at V and 0 bases at J, with 14 bases between the two ends. The length of the CDR3 is 15 residues. Germline CDR1 and CDR2: LNHNV and YYDKDF (reference sequence). The CDR3 nucleotides are TGTGCCACCGGGGGAGCGGGGAACTCTGGAAACACCATATATTTT. This codes for CATGGAGNSGNTIYF. The full variable domain, with the rest looked up from reference TRBV15 and TRBJ1-3, is DAMVIQNPRYQVTQFGKPVTLSCSQTLNHNVMYWYQQKSSQAPKLLFHYYDKDFNNEADTPDNFQSRRPNTSFCFLDIRSPGLGDTAMYLCATGGAGNSGNTIYFGEGSWLTVV.

As for this clonotype: A much more abundant neighbour one base away suggests this may be a read error. The gene calls are TRBV3-1 and TRBJ2-2; D not resolved. Germline assignment: CDR1 LGHDT and CDR2 YNNKEL (reference sequence). The CDR3 has 13 amino acids. DNA of the CDR3: TGTGCCGGCAGCCTTAGGAACGCCGGGGAGCTGTTTTTT. This encodes CAGSLRNAGELFF.

The chain couples TRBV11-2 to TRBJ2-3; tentatively, D is TRBD2 (6 bases). The CDR3 extends over 17 amino acids. V shed 3 bases and J shed 6 bases, with 22 bases lying between them. The germline gives CDR1 SGHAT, CDR2 FQNNGV. The CDR3 sequence is CASSFPGRGPMMDTQYF. Written as DNA, the CDR3 is TGTGCCAGCAGCTTCCCAGGGCGGGGACCTATGATGGATACGCAGTATTTT.

As to this clonotype: The junction shows a germline mismatch at one end, possibly a read error. This chain joins TRBV7-8 and TRBJ2-5; 13 nucleotides agree with TRBD2. The CDR3 contains 15 residues. Per germline, CDR1 SGHVS and CDR2 FQNEAQ. The CDR3 DNA sequence: TGTGCCAGCAGCTTAGTCGGGACTAGCGGGGCCCTGATAGGCTTC. It is translated as CASSLVGTSGALIGF.

In its sample, this clonotype was seen many times. This chain connects TRBV9 to TRBJ1-3; D is undetermined. V dropped 1 base and J dropped 4 bases, with 6 bases sitting between them. From germline, CDR1 is SGDLS and CDR2 YYNGEE. The CDR3 is 13 residues long. The CDR3 region has the DNA TGTGCCAGCAGCGTAATACCGGGAAACACCATATATTTT. Translated, it gives CASSVIPGNTIYF.

In nucleotides, the CDR3 is TGCGCCAGCAGCTTGGGAAGCGGAACCCGTCAAGAGACCCAGTACTTC. The encoded protein is CASSLGSGTRQETQYF. The chain combines TRBV5-1 with TRBJ2-5; tentatively, D is TRBD2 (5 bases). CDR3 length: 16 amino acids. V was shortened by 0 bases and J by 2 bases, with 14 bases between the two germline ends. The V gene's germline CDR1 is SGHRS and CDR2 YFSETQ.

This chain connects TRBV12-3 or TRBV12-4 to TRBJ2-3, with D uncertain. V dropped 7 bases and J dropped 9 bases, with 17 bases sitting between them. This CDR3 is 13 amino acids long. The CDR3 protein is CASTISVGGTQYF. Written as DNA, the CDR3 is TGTGCCAGCACCATCTCGGTCGGTGGCACGCAGTATTTT.

The chain links TRBV5-1 to TRBJ2-7, with TRBD1 identical over 9 bases. The trim removed 2 bases at V and 3 bases at J, leaving 6 bases unmatched. Germline CDR1 is SGHRS and CDR2 is YFSETQ. CDR3 length: 15 amino acids. CDR3 nucleotide sequence: TGCGCCAGCAGCTTAGACAGGGGGTCAGTCTACGAGCAGTACTTC. It codes for CASSLDRGSVYEQYF.

The rearrangement links TRBV7-9 to TRBJ2-1, with a tentative D call TRBD2 (6 bases). Germline V lookup: CDR1 SEHNR, CDR2 FQNEAQ (reference sequence). The V and J ends lost 6 bases and 3 bases respectively, with 15 bases between them. This CDR3 comprises 15 residues. The CDR3 nucleotides are TGTGCCAGCAGGGACCTGGTGGGGGGCTACAATGAGCAGTTCTTC. Translation gives CASRDLVGGYNEQFF.

The CDR3 sequence: CASSGDNRVTEAFF. CDR3 nucleotide sequence: TGCGCCAGCAGCGGGGACAACAGGGTCACTGAAGCTTTCTTT. The chain is built from TRBV5-1 and TRBJ1-1; maybe TRBD1 (6 bases). CDR1 is SGHRS and CDR2 is YFSETQ in the germline V gene. Between the trimmed V and J ends, which lost 4 bases and 4 bases, there was a span of 14 bases. This CDR3 contains 14 residues.

This clonotype was seen only once. The chain recombines TRBV12-3 or TRBV12-4 with TRBJ2-3, with no clear D. V was clipped by 5 bases and J by 1 base, with 13 bases between them. The CDR3 contains 15 residues. The CDR3 loop reads CASSTGPGGTDTQYF. CDR3 coding DNA: TGTGCCAGCAGTACCGGGCCTGGGGGCACAGATACGCAGTATTTT.

This clonotype has ten or more counts. The J gene is TRBJ1-1, the V gene TRBV5-5; tentative D call: TRBD1 (6 bases). Germline CDR1 is SGHKS and CDR2 is YYEKEE (reference sequence). V lost 0 bases and J 4 bases, leaving 13 bases between the germline ends. This CDR3 comprises 15 residues. The CDR3 here is CASSLDGGGRTEAFF. In DNA form, the CDR3 reads TGTGCCAGCAGCTTGGATGGGGGGGGCCGCACTGAAGCTTTCTTT.

The J gene is TRBJ1-4, the V gene TRBV2; no definite D call. The CDR3 has 14 amino acids. Germline V CDR1 and CDR2: SNHLY, FYNNEI. V was pared by 6 bases and J by 8 bases, with 16 bases between. The CDR3 DNA reads as TGTGCCAGCAGCGAAACGACCTTAGGAGAAAAACTGTTTTTT. Its translation: CASSETTLGEKLFF.